These 3 T cell receptor beta chains came from one sample sequenced in a study of blood T cell repertoires in COVID-19. TCRdb keeps only in-frame clones here, not all; method: immunoSEQ multiplex PCR. This sample yields over 150,000 clones, of which roughly 79% are seen a single time; 6.9% belongs to the top ten. The sample taken for sequencing was peripheral blood. The receptors come from a human donor with acute or convalescent COVID-19. The donor label of this sample is uncertain.

J is TRBJ2-5 and V is TRBV5-1; TRBD1 aligns across 8 bases. From germline, CDR1 is SGHRS and CDR2 YFSETQ. Trimming removed 4 bases from V and 7 bases from J; junction bases left unmatched: 9. The CDR3 extends over 14 amino acids. CDR3 in amino acids: CASSIGQGTGTQYF. In DNA form, the CDR3 reads TGCGCCAGCAGCATCGGACAGGGTACAGGGACCCAGTACTTC.

This chain joins TRBV4-3 and TRBJ1-1; D is unclear. The germline CDR1 and CDR2 sequences are LGHNA and YSLEER. The CDR3 length is 13 residues. Deletions cut 0 bases from V and 3 bases from J, with 5 bases between. CDR3 bases: TGCGCCAGCAGCCAAGAGAGGTACACTGAAGCTTTCTTT. This codes for CASSQERYTEAFF.

A word on this clone: At one of its ends the junction is not consistent with the germline gene, which may arise from a read error. The genes are TRBV18 and TRBJ1-3; possible D gene TRBD1, 5 bases. Germline values: CDR1 KGHSH, CDR2 LQKENI. The CDR3 is 17 residues long. CDR3: CASSPFQGRDSVNTIYF. The CDR3 DNA reads TGTGCCAGCTCACCCTTCCAGGGCAGGGACTCTGTAAACACCATATATTTT. Based on the CDR3 plus reference TRBV18 and TRBJ1-3, the full variable domain is NAGVMQNPRHLVRRRGQEARLRCSPMKGHSHVYWYRQLPEEGLKFMVYLQKENIIDESGMPKERFSAEFPKEGPSILRIQQVVRGDSAAYFCASSPFQGRDSVNTIYFGEGSWLTVV.